The entry below describes one T cell receptor beta chain. No cognate antigen has been identified for it. A commercial ELISA kit detecting HCMV-specific IgG in serum was used to determine HCMV serostatus. Peripheral blood mononuclear cells were isolated from blood by Ficoll density gradient centrifugation. The data are from a study of T cells expressing NK-cell markers (dated by TCRdb to the early 2020s). For the wider study: In sorted CD3+CD56+NKG2C+, CD3+CD56+NKG2C- and CD3+CD56-NKG2C+ T-cell subsets from several donors, TCR beta-chain repertoires were profiled. Among the eight sequenced donors, seven were HCMV-seropositive and one was HCMV-seronegative. All eight donors whose samples were sequenced were randomly selected healthy volunteers, three of them men and five women. Illumina HiSeq 2000/2500, MiSeq or NextSeq was used to sequence libraries as 2 x 150 bp reads. The study at large found these results: It remained unclear whether the expanded NKG2C-expressing T cell clones were specific for HCMV antigens. Those dominant clonotypes were again the most abundant among CD3+CD56-NKG2C+ cells in a handful of donors, at roughly 25-65%. For five or six donors, the dominant CD3+CD56+NKG2C+ clonotypes were among the top 10 CD8+ clonotypes and accounted for roughly 1.0-7.5% of CD8+ T cells.

For sequencing, an Illumina HiSeq 2000 was employed. 5'RACE template switching, by which a universal primer site and unique molecular identifiers were added, was used to make TCR beta cDNA libraries. cDNA synthesis was primed from the TCR beta constant segment and was followed by two successive PCR amplification steps. In the paper's pipeline: MIGEC handled demultiplexing of the reads and grouping by UMI, while MiTCR was used to assemble and quantify clonotypes. To exclude erroneous sequences, any TCR cDNA sequence not supported by at least two reads was discarded. The tcR package was used for downstream repertoire analysis, and clonotypes were matched between fractions using CDR3 nucleotide sequence together with V segment. VDJmatch was used to annotate antigen specificity against VDJdb, with one amino acid substitution in CDR3 allowed. TCRdb reprocessed the reads and lists each CDR3 protein sequence as a single entry, with no DNA. In this record, the V and J calls reflect TCRdb's handling and not the investigators' own analysis. The sample's records list about 390,000 distinct CDR3 sequences. Together, the top ten hold about 10% of the sample.

Measured from the cysteine to the phenylalanine, the CDR3 is 14 residues long. No coding sequence is recorded. The germline V gene sets CDR1 to SGHAT and CDR2 to FQNNGV. The V and J genes are TRBV11-2 and TRBJ2-5; TCRdb proposes TRBD1, but this gene call is untestable without DNA. The TCR comes from a woman aged 45-60 years in good health. Donor details come from another sample of the same person, matched by shared clones. Sequenced sample: blood T cells: a sorted CD56 or NKG2C T cell subset, CD4+ or CD8+ T cells, or bulk PBMC T cells (not recorded which). The encoded CDR3 is CASSGGTGGETQYF. Where the CDR3 stops, the reference TRBV11-2 and TRBJ2-5 genes take over; the full variable domain is EAGVAQSPRYKIIEKRQSVAFWCNPISGHATLYWYQQILGQGPKLLIQFQNNGVVDDSQLPKDRFSAERLKGVDSTLKIQPAKLEDSAVYLCASSGGTGGETQYFGPGTRLLVL.